This T cell receptor beta chain was recorded in a study of OX40 agonist ivuxolimab in advanced cancers. Looking at the study overall: Hepatocellular carcinoma, melanoma, renal cell or head and neck cancer was diagnosed in the dose-escalation patients.

With regard to this clone: Its antigen remains unidentified.

Findings of the study overall: Average numbers of expanded clones were greater in CD8+ T cells than in CD4+.

TCRdb keeps only in-frame clones here, not all; method: immunoSEQ multiplex PCR. The data contain 90,000 to 120,000 clones, around 93% of them singletons. This material consisted of CD4+ or CD8+ T cells sorted from blood, taken in a trial of the OX40 agonist ivuxolimab. This TCR derives from an adult with an advanced solid tumor such as melanoma, head and neck, liver or kidney cancer.

The chain's CDR3 is CSGGSPPSGANVLTF. DNA of the CDR3: TGCAGCGGGGGGTCCCCTCCCTCTGGGGCCAACGTCCTGACTTTC. V usage is TRBV29-1 and J usage is TRBJ2-6; D may match TRBD1 or TRBD2 (5 bases each). This CDR3 comprises 15 residues. V was shortened by 7 bases and J by 0 bases, with 13 bases between the two germline ends. Germline lookup yields CDR1 SQVTM and CDR2 ANQGSEA. Full variable domain (remainder filled in from reference TRBV29-1 and TRBJ2-6): SAVISQKPSRDICQRGTSLTIQCQVDSQVTMMFWYRQQPGQSLTLIATANQGSEATYESGFVIDKFPISRPNLTFSTLTVSNMSPEDSSIYLCSGGSPPSGANVLTFGAGSRLTVL.